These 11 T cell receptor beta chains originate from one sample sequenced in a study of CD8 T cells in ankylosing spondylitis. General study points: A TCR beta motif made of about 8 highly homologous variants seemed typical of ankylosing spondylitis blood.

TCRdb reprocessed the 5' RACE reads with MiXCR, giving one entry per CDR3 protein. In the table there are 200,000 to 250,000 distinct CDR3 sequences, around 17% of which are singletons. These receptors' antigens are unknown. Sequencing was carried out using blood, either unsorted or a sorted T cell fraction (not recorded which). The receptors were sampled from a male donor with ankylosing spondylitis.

CDR3 nucleotides: TGTGCCAGCAGTTTTGTAGCTCCCCAAGGCTCCTACAATGAGCAGTTCTTC. Protein product: CASSFVAPQGSYNEQFF. This rearrangement joins TRBV27 to TRBJ2-1; D is unresolved. The germline CDR1 and CDR2 sequences are MNHEY and SMNVEV (reference sequence). This CDR3 has 17 amino acids. V lost 3 bases to trimming and J lost 0 bases, with 15 bases between them.

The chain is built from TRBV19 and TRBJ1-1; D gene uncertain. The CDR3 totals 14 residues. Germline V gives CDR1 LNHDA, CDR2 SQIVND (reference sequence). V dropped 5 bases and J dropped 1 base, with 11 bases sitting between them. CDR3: CASSGGRWNTEAFF. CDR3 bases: TGTGCCAGTAGTGGAGGACGGTGGAACACTGAAGCTTTCTTT.

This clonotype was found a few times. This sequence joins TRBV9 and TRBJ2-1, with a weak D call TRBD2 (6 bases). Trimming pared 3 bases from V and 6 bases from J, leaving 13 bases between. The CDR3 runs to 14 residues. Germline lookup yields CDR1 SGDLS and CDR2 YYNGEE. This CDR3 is CASSASGVSNEQFF. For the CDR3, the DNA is TGTGCCAGCAGCGCCTCGGGAGTATCCAATGAGCAGTTCTTC.

The CDR3 DNA follows: TGTGCCACCAGCAGCAGTCACTACGAGCAGTACTTC. Its protein is CATSSSHYEQYF. The chain has TRBV15 and TRBJ2-7; unclear D gene. Germline V gene sequence: CDR1 LNHNV, CDR2 YYDKDF (reference sequence). The CDR3 contains 12 residues. V was trimmed by 3 bases and J by 3 bases, leaving 6 bases between them.

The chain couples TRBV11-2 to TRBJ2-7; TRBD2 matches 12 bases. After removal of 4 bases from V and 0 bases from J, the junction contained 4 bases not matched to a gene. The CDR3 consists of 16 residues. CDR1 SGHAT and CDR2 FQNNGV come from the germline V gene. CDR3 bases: TGTGCCAGCAGCTCCCGGACTAGCGGGGACTCCTACGAGCAGTACTTC. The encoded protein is CASSSRTSGDSYEQYF.

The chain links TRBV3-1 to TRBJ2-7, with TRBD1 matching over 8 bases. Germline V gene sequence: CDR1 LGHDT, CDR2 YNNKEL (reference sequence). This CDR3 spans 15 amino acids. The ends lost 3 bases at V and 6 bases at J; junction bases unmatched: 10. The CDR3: CASSQAGQVTFEQYF. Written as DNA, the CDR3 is TGTGCCAGCAGCCAGGCGGGACAGGTGACTTTCGAGCAGTACTTC.

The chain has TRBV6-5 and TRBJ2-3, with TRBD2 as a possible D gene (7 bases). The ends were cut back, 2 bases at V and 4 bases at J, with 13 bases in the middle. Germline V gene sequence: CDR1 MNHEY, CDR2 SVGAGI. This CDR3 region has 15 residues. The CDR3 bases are TGTGCCAGCAGTTACGGAGGGGGGGGGGCAGATACGCAGTATTTT. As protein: CASSYGGGGADTQYF.

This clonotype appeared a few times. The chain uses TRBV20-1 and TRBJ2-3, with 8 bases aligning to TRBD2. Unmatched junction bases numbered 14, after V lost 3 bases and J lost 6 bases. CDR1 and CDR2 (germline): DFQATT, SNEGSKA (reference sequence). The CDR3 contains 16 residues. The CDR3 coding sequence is TGCAGTGCTAGGGCCCCGGAGAGCGGGAGAGATGATACGCAGTATTTT. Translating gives CSARAPESGRDDTQYF.

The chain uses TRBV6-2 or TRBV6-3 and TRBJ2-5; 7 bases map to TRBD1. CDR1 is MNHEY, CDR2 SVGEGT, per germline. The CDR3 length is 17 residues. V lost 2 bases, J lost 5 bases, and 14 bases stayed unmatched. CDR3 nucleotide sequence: TGTGCCAGCAGTTACCCATCGACAGGGAGTCTCGTGGAGACCCAGTACTTC. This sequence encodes CASSYPSTGSLVETQYF.

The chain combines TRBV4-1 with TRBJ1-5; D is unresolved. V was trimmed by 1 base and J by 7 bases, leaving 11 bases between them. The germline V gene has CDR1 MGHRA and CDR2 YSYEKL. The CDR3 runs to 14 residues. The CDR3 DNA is TGCGCCAGCAGCCAAGTGGCGGGGTTCCAGCCCCAGCATTTT. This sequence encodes CASSQVAGFQPQHF.

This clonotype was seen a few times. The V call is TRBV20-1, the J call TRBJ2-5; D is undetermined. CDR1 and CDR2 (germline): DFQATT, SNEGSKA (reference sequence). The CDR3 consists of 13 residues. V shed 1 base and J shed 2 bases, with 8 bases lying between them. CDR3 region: CSARGDTQETQYF. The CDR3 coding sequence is TGCAGTGCTAGAGGAGACACGCAAGAGACCCAGTACTTC.